The 8 T cell receptor beta chains in this list originate from one sample, sequenced in a study of monozygotic twins with inflammatory bowel disease. TCRdb re-called the 5' RACE reads; every CDR3 protein appears as one record, without DNA. In all, the sample yields 200,000 to 250,000 distinct CDR3 sequences. The sample taken for sequencing was blood. The receptors were gathered from a human donor with ulcerative colitis or Crohn's disease, or a healthy co-twin of an affected twin (not recorded which).

The chain recombines TRBV6-1 with TRBJ1-5; TCRdb's D call of TRBD1 is untestable without DNA. There are 14 residues in the CDR3. The germline V gene encodes CDR1 MNHNS and CDR2 SASEGT. This CDR3 is CARYRAKTNQPQHF.

The chain combines TRBV18 with TRBJ2-3. The CDR3 spans 13 residues. Germline V gives CDR1 KGHSH, CDR2 LQKENI. CDR3 in amino acids: CASSPPSTDTQYF.

The chain combines TRBV6-1 with TRBJ1-5; TCRdb picks TRBD1, but there is no DNA to check that call. Germline CDR1 is MNHNS and CDR2 is SASEGT. The CDR3 covers 19 residues. This CDR3 is CASIRWATPGQNSNQPQHF.

This chain joins TRBV20-1 and TRBJ2-7; TCRdb calls TRBD2, which cannot be checked without DNA. The CDR3 runs 13 residues. CDR1 and CDR2 from the germline V gene are DFQATT and SNEGSKA (reference sequence). The chain's CDR3 is CSAPSGSSYEQYF.

This chain connects TRBV18 to TRBJ1-1. Germline CDR1 reads KGHSH; CDR2 reads LQKENI. The CDR3 has 13 amino acids. This CDR3 is CASTAGLDTEAFF. The full variable domain, completed using reference TRBV18 and TRBJ1-1, is NAGVMQNPRHLVRRRGQEARLRCSPMKGHSHVYWYRQLPEEGLKFMVYLQKENIIDESGMPKERFSAEFPKEGPSILRIQQVVRGDSAAYFCASTAGLDTEAFFGQGTRLTVV.

The chain uses TRBV20-1 and TRBJ1-1. This CDR3 comprises 15 residues. From germline, CDR1 is DFQATT and CDR2 SNEGSKA (reference sequence). This chain's CDR3 is CSAAEGPVVNTEAFF.

The chain joins TRBV20-1 to TRBJ1-1; with no DNA, the TCRdb D assignment of TRBD1 cannot be verified. The CDR3 contains 15 residues. CDR1 DFQATT and CDR2 SNEGSKA come from the germline V gene (reference sequence). CDR3 protein: CSAPKRGGAVPEAFF.

V usage is TRBV7-9 and J usage is TRBJ2-1; TCRdb's D call of TRBD2 is untestable without DNA. The CDR3 is 15 amino acids. Germline-derived CDR1 and CDR2 are SEHNR and FQNEAQ (reference sequence). The CDR3 is CASSATSGGYNEQFF.